The next 18 T cell receptor beta chains were all read from a single sample in a study of cytomegalovirus exposure and HLA in healthy donors. This PCR relied on a set of 60 Vbeta primers and 13 Jbeta primers. The protocol was immunoSEQ multiplex PCR, while the TCRdb copy is restricted to in-frame clones and leaves out a portion. The sample records roughly 80,000 clones, around four fifths being singletons. Source material: PBMCs. Receptors were obtained from a woman aged 45-65 years in good health and CMV-seropositive.

This chain links TRBV29-1 with TRBJ1-2; D uncertain. Trimming shortened V by 6 bases and J by 0 bases, and 8 bases separated the two germline ends. The CDR3 is 12 residues long. Germline-derived CDR1 and CDR2 are SQVTM and ANQGSEA. CDR3 residues: CSVREANYGYTF. CDR3 coding DNA: TGCAGCGTCCGGGAAGCTAACTATGGCTACACCTTC.

The chain carries TRBV6-6 and TRBJ1-2; 7 nucleotides match TRBD1. V shed 6 bases, J shed 3 bases, and the junction held 4 bases outside the gene matches. The CDR3 has 13 amino acids. Germline CDR1 MNHNY, CDR2 SVGAGI (reference sequence). The CDR3 loop reads CASRTGTDYGYTF. CDR3 bases: TGTGCCAGCAGAACCGGGACAGACTATGGCTACACCTTC.

The gene calls are TRBV4-1 and TRBJ1-2; tentatively, D is TRBD1 (6 bases). V was cut by 0 bases and J by 0 bases, with 8 bases left in between. Germline CDR1 is MGHRA and CDR2 is YSYEKL. The CDR3 has 15 residues. The CDR3 protein is CASSQEQGANYGYTF. The CDR3 region has the DNA TGCGCCAGCAGCCAAGAACAGGGAGCTAACTATGGCTACACCTTC.

This chain links TRBV19 with TRBJ1-5; D gene ambiguous. Per the germline V gene, CDR1 is LNHDA and CDR2 is SQIVND (reference sequence). With 2 bases removed from V and 5 bases from J, the gap between germline ends came to 10 bases. CDR3 size: 14 residues. CDR3 in DNA: TGTGCCAGTAGTATATTTGGGGAGGATCAGCCCCAGCATTTT. Residues: CASSIFGEDQPQHF.

The chain joins TRBV13 to TRBJ1-1, with D possibly being TRBD1 (5 bases). The CDR3 sequence is 15 residues long. V lost 4 bases and J lost 2, with 14 bases in between. Germline values: CDR1 PRHDT, CDR2 FYEKMQ (reference sequence). DNA of the CDR3: TGTGCCAGCAGCTCCATGGCAGGGTATAACACTGAAGCTTTCTTT. This codes for CASSSMAGYNTEAFF.

The V and J genes are TRBV11-2 and TRBJ1-1; TRBD1 matches at 8 bases. V lost 1 base to trimming and J lost 9 bases; unmatched junction nucleotides: 7. The V gene's germline CDR1 is SGHAT and CDR2 FQNNGV. CDR3 length: 14 residues. The CDR3 here is CASSLAGTGGKAFF. As DNA, the CDR3 is TGTGCCAGCAGCTTAGCAGGAACAGGGGGAAAAGCTTTCTTT.

The chain is built from TRBV5-1 and TRBJ2-6, with D possibly TRBD1 on 5 matching bases. V was clipped by 4 bases and J by 2 bases, with 13 bases between them. The CDR3 runs to 16 residues. Germline V gene data show CDR1 as SGHRS and CDR2 as YFSETQ. The CDR3 here is CASSLGVPAGANVLTF. The DNA for the CDR3 is TGCGCCAGCAGCCTAGGGGTCCCCGCTGGGGCCAACGTCCTGACTTTC.

This chain connects TRBV9 to TRBJ2-1, with TRBD2 matching over 8 bases. In germline, CDR1 is SGDLS, CDR2 YYNGEE. V trimming: 1 base; J trimming: 3 bases; junction bases outside the gene matches: 0. The CDR3 loop spans 14 amino acids. CDR3 in amino acids: CASSVTSGYNEQFF. The DNA for the CDR3 is TGTGCCAGCAGCGTAACTAGCGGCTACAATGAGCAGTTCTTC.

The J gene is TRBJ1-5, the V gene TRBV6-5, with D uncertain. CDR3 length equals 11 residues. Germline values: CDR1 MNHEY, CDR2 SVGAGI. The V end lost 6 bases, the J end lost 11 bases, and 11 bases lay between the germline ends. CDR3 DNA sequence: TGTGCCAGCAGGACATCGGTGACCCAGCATTTT. Protein sequence: CASRTSVTQHF.

This chain uses TRBV9 with TRBJ2-7; 7 bases are a match to TRBD1. V gave up 3 bases and J gave up 2 bases; unmatched junction bases: 11. There are 16 residues in the CDR3. The germline gives CDR1 SGDLS, CDR2 YYNGEE. CDR3 sequence (DNA): TGTGCCAGCAGCGCGGGCTCCGGGACAGTGACCTACGAGCAGTACTTC. Translating it yields CASSAGSGTVTYEQYF.

V is TRBV5-4 and J is TRBJ1-5; 7 positions match TRBD1. Trimming at V came to 0 bases and at J to 10 bases, leaving 7 bases not matched to a gene. Germline CDR1 reads SGHNT; CDR2 reads YYREEE (reference sequence). There are 14 residues in the CDR3. In DNA form, the CDR3 reads TGTGCCAGCAGCTTGGCGGGACAGCCGTTTCCCCAGCATTTT. This sequence encodes CASSLAGQPFPQHF.

The table lists this clone with a few counts. The chain carries TRBV18 and TRBJ2-3; the match to TRBD2 covers 7 bases. Germline CDR1 KGHSH, CDR2 LQKENI. CDR3 size: 15 residues. The V gene end was trimmed by 2 bases and the J gene end by 5 bases; junction bases not matched to a gene: 7. DNA for the CDR3: TGTGCCAGCTCACCAGCGGGAGCCCCGAAAGATACGCAGTATTTT. This codes for CASSPAGAPKDTQYF.

This clone was observed a single time. The rearrangement uses TRBV25-1 and TRBJ2-1, with 8 bases aligning to TRBD2. Germline CDR1 MGHDK, CDR2 SYGVNS. This CDR3 is built from 14 residues. J lost 0 bases, V lost 8 bases, and 3 bases had no gene match. For the CDR3, the DNA is TGTGCCAGCTCAAGCGGGAGCTCCTACAATGAGCAGTTCTTC. Translated: CASSSGSSYNEQFF. Looking up the rest from reference TRBV25-1 and TRBJ2-1 gives the full variable domain: EADIYQTPRYLVIGTGKKITLECSQTMGHDKMYWYQQDPGMELHLIHYSYGVNSTEKGDLSSESTVSRIRTEHFPLTLESARPSHTSQYLCASSSGSSYNEQFFGPGTRLTVL.

This chain links TRBV28 with TRBJ2-5; 7 bases are shared with TRBD1. CDR3 size: 13 residues. Per the germline V gene, CDR1 is MDHEN and CDR2 is SYDVKM. V was pared by 6 bases and J by 5 bases, with 6 bases of the junction left unmatched. DNA of the CDR3: TGTGCCAGCAGCGCCACAGGGGTCGAGACCCAGTACTTC. It yields the protein CASSATGVETQYF.

This rearrangement joins TRBV28 to TRBJ2-7, with D maybe TRBD1 (6 bases). Germline-derived CDR1 and CDR2 are MDHEN and SYDVKM. This CDR3 contains 15 residues. V was trimmed by 8 bases and J by 4 bases, leaving 21 bases between them. As DNA, the CDR3 is TGTGCCAGCTCCTTAACAGGGAATGTCCCTTACGAGCAGTACTTC. Protein sequence: CASSLTGNVPYEQYF.

The rearrangement uses TRBV19 and TRBJ2-3, with 8 bases aligning to TRBD2. Germline V gene sequence: CDR1 LNHDA, CDR2 SQIVND (reference sequence). This CDR3 region has 15 residues. V lost 1 base and J lost 3; bases outside the gene matches: 3. In DNA form, the CDR3 reads TGTGCCAGTAGTATAGCGGGAGGGCCAACAGATACGCAGTATTTT. Its protein is CASSIAGGPTDTQYF.

The chain recombines TRBV6-4 with TRBJ2-1; perhaps TRBD2 as D (7 bases). CDR3 size: 14 residues. Trimming shortened V by 8 bases and J by 12 bases, and 23 bases separated the two germline ends. Germline V gene lookup returns CDR1 MRHNA and CDR2 SNTAGT. DNA for the CDR3: TGTGCCAGCCAGAAAAACGAGGGGGGGACCGGGCAGTTCTTC. Amino acids: CASQKNEGGTGQFF.

This clone was observed a single time. This rearrangement joins TRBV28 to TRBJ2-7; 9 bases match TRBD2. The CDR3 is made up of 14 amino acids. Trimming took 3 bases from V and 4 from J; bases not matched to a gene: 4. Germline-derived CDR1 and CDR2 are MDHEN and SYDVKM. The CDR3 DNA sequence: TGTGCCAGCAGTTTGAGTAGCGGGAGATACGAGCAGTACTTC. Translated, it gives CASSLSSGRYEQYF. Supplemented by reference TRBV28 and TRBJ2-7, the full variable domain reads DVKVTQSSRYLVKRTGEKVFLECVQDMDHENMFWYRQDPGLGLRLIYFSYDVKMKEKGDIPEGYSVSREKKERFSLILESASTNQTSMYLCASSLSSGRYEQYFGPGTRLTVT.